The T cell receptor (beta chain) under discussion was sequenced for a study of pediatric ulcerative colitis. Looking at the study overall: Ulcerative colitis patients had pancolitis or left-sided colitis, with confirming histology.

The method was immunoSEQ multiplex PCR; TCRdb's version includes in-frame clones alone and lacks a portion of them. Altogether about 64,000 clones are present, around 85% being singletons, with the ten largest covering approximately 3.7%. Study outcomes and limitations: All ulcerative colitis patients, but no controls, carried two rectal clonotypes.

This CDR3 is built from 15 residues. V lost 4 bases, J lost 2 bases, and 8 bases stayed unmatched. In germline, CDR1 is SGHTS, CDR2 YDEGEE. Of note for this clone: Its antigen is not identified.

Sequenced: blood. This TCR came from a boy younger than 18 with severe ulcerative colitis. The rearrangement joins TRBV5-8 to TRBJ1-1, with TRBD1 matching over 7 bases. Here the CDR3 reads CASSVRQGGNTEAFF. The DNA of the CDR3 is TGTGCCAGCAGCGTCAGACAGGGAGGCAACACTGAAGCTTTCTTT. Combining the CDR3 with reference TRBV5-8 and TRBJ1-1 gives the whole variable domain EAGVTQSPTHLIKTRGQQATLRCSPISGHTSVYWYQQALGLGLQFLLWYDEGEERNRGNFPPRFSGRQFPNYSSELNVNALELEDSALYLCASSVRQGGNTEAFFGQGTRLTVV.